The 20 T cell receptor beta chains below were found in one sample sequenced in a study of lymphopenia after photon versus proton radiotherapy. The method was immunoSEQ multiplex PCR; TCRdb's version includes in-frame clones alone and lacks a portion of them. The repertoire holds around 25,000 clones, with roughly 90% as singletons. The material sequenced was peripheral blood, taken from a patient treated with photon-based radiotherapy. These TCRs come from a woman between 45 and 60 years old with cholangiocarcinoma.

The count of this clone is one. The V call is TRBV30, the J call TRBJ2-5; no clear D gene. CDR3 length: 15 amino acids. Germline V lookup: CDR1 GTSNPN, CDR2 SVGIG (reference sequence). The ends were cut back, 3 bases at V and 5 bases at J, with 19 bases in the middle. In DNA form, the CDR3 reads TGTGCCTGGAGCCACCGGCCGGACCTCCGGGAGACCCAGTACTTC. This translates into CAWSHRPDLRETQYF.

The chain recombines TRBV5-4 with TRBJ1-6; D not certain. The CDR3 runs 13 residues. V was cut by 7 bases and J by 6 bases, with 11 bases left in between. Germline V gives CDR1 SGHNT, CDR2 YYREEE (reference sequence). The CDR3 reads CASQRTSNSPLHF. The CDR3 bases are TGTGCCAGCCAACGAACTTCTAATTCACCCCTCCACTTT.

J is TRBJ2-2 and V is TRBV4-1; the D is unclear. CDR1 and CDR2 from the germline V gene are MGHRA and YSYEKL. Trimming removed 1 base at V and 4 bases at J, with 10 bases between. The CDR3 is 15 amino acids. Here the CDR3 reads CASSQVIRGTGELFF. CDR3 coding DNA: TGCGCCAGCAGCCAAGTTATTCGCGGCACCGGGGAGCTGTTTTTT.

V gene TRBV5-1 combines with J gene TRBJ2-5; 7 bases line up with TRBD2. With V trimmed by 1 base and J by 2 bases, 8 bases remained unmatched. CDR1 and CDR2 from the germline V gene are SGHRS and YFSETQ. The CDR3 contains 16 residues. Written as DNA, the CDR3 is TGCGCCAGCAGCTTGCAAGCGCGGGGACTACAAGAGACCCAGTACTTC. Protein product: CASSLQARGLQETQYF.

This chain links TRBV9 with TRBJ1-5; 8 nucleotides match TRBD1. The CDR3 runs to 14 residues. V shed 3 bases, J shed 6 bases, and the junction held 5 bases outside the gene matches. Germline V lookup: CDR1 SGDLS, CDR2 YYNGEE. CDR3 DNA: TGTGCCAGCAGCGGCGGGACAGGAGTTCAGCCCCAGCATTTT. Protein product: CASSGGTGVQPQHF. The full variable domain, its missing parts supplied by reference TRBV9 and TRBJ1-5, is DSGVTQTPKHLITATGQRVTLRCSPRSGDLSVYWYQQSLDQGLQFLIQYYNGEERAKGNILERFSAQQFPDLHSELNLSSLELGDSALYFCASSGGTGVQPQHFGDGTRLSIL.

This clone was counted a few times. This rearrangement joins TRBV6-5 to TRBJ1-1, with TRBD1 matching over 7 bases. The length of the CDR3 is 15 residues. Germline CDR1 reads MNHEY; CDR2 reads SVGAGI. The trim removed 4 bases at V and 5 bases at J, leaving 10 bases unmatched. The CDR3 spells CASSSLPRQGTEAFF. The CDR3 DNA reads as TGTGCCAGCAGTTCCTTACCGCGACAGGGAACTGAAGCTTTCTTT.

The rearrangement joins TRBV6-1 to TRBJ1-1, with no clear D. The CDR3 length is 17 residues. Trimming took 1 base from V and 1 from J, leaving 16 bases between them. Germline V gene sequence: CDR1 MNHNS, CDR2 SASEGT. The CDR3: CASSEEMGRARNTEAFF. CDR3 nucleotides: TGTGCCAGCAGTGAAGAAATGGGTCGGGCTAGGAACACTGAAGCTTTCTTT.

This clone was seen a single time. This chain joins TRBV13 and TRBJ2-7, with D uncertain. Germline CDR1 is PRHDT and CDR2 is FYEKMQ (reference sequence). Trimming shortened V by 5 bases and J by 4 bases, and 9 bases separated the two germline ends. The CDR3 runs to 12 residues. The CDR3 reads CASSARLYEQYF. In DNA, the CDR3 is TGTGCCAGCAGCGCCCGACTGTACGAGCAGTACTTC. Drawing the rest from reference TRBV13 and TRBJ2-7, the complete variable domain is AAGVIQSPRHLIKEKRETATLKCYPIPRHDTVYWYQQGPGQDPQFLISFYEKMQSDKGSIPDRFSAQQFSDYHSELNMSSLELGDSALYFCASSARLYEQYFGPGTRLTVT.

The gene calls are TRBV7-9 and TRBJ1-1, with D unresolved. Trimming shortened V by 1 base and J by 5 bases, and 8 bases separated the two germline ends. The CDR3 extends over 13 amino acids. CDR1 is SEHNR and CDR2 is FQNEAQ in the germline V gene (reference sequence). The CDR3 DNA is TGTGCCAGCAGCTTAGTTCCGGGGACTGAAGCTTTCTTT. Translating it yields CASSLVPGTEAFF.

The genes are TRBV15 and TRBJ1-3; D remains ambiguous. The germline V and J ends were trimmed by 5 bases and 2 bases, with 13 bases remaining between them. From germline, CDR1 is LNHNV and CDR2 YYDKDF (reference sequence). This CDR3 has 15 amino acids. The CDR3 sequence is CATSYSGGAGNTIYF. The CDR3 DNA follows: TGTGCCACCAGCTATAGCGGCGGCGCTGGAAACACCATATATTTT.

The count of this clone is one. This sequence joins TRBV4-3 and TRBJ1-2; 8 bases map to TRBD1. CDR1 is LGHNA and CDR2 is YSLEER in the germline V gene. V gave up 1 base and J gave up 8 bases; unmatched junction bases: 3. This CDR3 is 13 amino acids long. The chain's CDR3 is CASSQGTGFGYTF. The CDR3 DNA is TGCGCCAGCAGCCAAGGGACAGGGTTCGGCTACACCTTC.

CDR3 sequence (DNA): TGTGCCAGCTCACCCCCGTCCTACAATGAGCAGTTCTTC. Translating gives CASSPPSYNEQFF. This rearrangement joins TRBV18 to TRBJ2-1; D gene unclear. The CDR3 is 13 amino acids. Trimming took 3 bases from V and 1 from J, leaving 4 bases between them. Germline V gene lookup returns CDR1 KGHSH and CDR2 LQKENI. The variable domain in full, with the rest retrieved from reference TRBV18 and TRBJ2-1, is NAGVMQNPRHLVRRRGQEARLRCSPMKGHSHVYWYRQLPEEGLKFMVYLQKENIIDESGMPKERFSAEFPKEGPSILRIQQVVRGDSAAYFCASSPPSYNEQFFGPGTRLTVL.

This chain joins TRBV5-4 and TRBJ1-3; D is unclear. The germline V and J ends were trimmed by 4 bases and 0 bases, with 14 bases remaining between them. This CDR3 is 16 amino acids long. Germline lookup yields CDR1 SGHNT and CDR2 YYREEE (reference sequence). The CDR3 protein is CASSDRGGSSGNTIYF. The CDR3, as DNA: TGTGCCAGCAGCGATAGAGGCGGTTCCTCTGGAAACACCATATATTTT.

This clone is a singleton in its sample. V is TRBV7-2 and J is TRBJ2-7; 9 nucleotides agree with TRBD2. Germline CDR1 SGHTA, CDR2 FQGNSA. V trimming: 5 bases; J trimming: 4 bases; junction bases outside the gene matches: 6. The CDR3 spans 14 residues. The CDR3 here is CASSLSGGGYEQYF. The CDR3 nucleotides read TGTGCCAGCAGCCTTAGCGGGGGTGGATACGAGCAGTACTTC.

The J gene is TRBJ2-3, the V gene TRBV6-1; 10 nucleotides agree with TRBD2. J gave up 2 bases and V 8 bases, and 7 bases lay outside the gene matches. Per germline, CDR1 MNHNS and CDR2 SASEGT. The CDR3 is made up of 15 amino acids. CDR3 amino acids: CASLRLAGVTDTQYF. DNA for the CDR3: TGTGCCAGCCTGCGGCTAGCGGGGGTCACAGATACGCAGTATTTT.

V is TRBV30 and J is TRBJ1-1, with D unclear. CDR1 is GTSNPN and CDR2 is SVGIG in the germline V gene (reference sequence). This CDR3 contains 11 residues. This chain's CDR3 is CGWARNTEAFF. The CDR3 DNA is TGTGGGTGGGCCAGGAACACTGAAGCTTTCTTT.

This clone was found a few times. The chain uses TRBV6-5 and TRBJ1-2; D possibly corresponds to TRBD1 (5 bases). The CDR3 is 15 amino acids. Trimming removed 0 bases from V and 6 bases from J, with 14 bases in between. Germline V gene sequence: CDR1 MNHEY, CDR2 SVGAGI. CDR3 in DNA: TGTGCCAGCAGTTACTCGATAAGGGGCGGCGATGGCTACACCTTC. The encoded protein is CASSYSIRGGDGYTF.

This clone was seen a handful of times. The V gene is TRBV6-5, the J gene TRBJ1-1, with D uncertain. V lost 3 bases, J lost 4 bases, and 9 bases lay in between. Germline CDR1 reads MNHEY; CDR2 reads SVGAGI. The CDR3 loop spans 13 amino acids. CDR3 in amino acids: CASSYGQTTEAFF. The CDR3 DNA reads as TGTGCCAGCAGTTATGGGCAGACCACTGAAGCTTTCTTT.

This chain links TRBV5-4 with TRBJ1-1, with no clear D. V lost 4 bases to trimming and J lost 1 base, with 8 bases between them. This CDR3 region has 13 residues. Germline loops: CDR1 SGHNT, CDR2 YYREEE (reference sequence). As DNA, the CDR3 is TGTGCCAGCAGCCTAACCCAGAACACTGAAGCTTTCTTT. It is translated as CASSLTQNTEAFF.

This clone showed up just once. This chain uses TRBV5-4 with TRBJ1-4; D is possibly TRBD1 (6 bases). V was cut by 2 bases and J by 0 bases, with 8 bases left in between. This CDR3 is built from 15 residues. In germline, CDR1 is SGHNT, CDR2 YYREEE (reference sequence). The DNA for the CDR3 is TGTGCCAGCAGCTTCAGGGGACCAACTAATGAAAAACTGTTTTTT. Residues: CASSFRGPTNEKLFF.